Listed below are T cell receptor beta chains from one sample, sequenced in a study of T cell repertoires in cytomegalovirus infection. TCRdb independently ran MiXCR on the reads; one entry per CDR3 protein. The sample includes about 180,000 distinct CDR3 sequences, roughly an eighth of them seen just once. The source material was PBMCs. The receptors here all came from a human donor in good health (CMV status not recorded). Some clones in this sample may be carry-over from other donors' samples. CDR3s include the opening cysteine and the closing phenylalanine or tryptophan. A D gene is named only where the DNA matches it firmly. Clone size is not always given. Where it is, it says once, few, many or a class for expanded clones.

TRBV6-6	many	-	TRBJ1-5	TGTGCCAGCAGTCTAGGGACGGCCGGCTTCTTTTATAGCAATCAGCCCCAGCATTTT	CASSLGTAGFFYSNQPQHF
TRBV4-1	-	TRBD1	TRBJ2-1	TGCGCCAGCAGCCAAACCTTGGGACAGCGATACAATGAGCAGTTCTTC	CASSQTLGQRYNEQFF
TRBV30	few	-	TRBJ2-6	TGTGCCTGGAGTACTTTTCCGGGACAACTAAGCAACTCTGGGGCCAACGTCCTGACTTTC	CAWSTFPGQLSNSGANVLTF
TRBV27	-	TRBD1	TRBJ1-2	TGTGCCAGCAGTCCTCGGGACAGATTTGATGGCTACACCTTC	CASSPRDRFDGYTF
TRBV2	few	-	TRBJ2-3	TGTGCCAGCAGTGATCCGACCGTGCAAGGGGCAGATACGCAGTATTTT	CASSDPTVQGADTQYF
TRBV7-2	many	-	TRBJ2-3	TGTGCCAGCAGCTTGGGTAGCGGTTCTACAGATACGCAGTATTTT	CASSLGSGSTDTQYF
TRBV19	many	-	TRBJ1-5	TGTGCCAGTAGTCCCCGAGACGGGTACAATCAGCCCCAGCATTTT	CASSPRDGYNQPQHF
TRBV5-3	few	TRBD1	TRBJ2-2	TGTGCCAGCACGATGGGACAGGCAGCGAACACCGGGGAGCTGTTTTTT	CASTMGQAANTGELFF
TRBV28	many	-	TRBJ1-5	TGTGCCAGCAGTCGAGGAGGGGGACGGATTAGCAATCAGCCCCAGCATTTT	CASSRGGGRISNQPQHF
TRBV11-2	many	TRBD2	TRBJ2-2	TGTGCCAGCAGCTCCCGGCGGTGGGCGGGAGTTTTCCACACCGGGGAGCTGTTTTTT	CASSSRRWAGVFHTGELFF
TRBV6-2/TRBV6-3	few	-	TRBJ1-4	TGTGCCAGCACTGACGTCGGGATTTCGGAAAAACTGTTTTTT	CASTDVGISEKLFF
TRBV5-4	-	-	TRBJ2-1	TGTGCCAGCAGCACTGCGGGCTACAATGAGCAGTTCTTC	CASSTAGYNEQFF
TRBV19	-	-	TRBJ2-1	TGTGCCAGTAGTAGCGTGCATGAGCAGTTCTTC	CASSSVHEQFF
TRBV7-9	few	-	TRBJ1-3	TGTGCCAGCCCCGAGTCTGGAAACACCATATATTTT	CASPESGNTIYF
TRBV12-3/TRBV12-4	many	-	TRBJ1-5	TGTGCCAGCAGTTCCGGGAGTAGGTTCAATCAGCCCCAGCATTTT	CASSSGSRFNQPQHF
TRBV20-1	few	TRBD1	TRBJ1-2	TGCAGTGCTAGGGGACAGGGGCCCGAATTTGGCTACACCTTC	CSARGQGPEFGYTF
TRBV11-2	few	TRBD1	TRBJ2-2	TGTGCCAGCAGCTTATTAGGGGGCAAGGGGGAGCTGTTTTTT	CASSLLGGKGELFF
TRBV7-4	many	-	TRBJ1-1	TGTGCCAGCAGCCAACACATACACCTCCCGGACACTGAAGCTTTCTTT	CASSQHIHLPDTEAFF
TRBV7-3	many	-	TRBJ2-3	TGTGCCAGCAGCTCCACTACCTCCCGAAGGAATACGCAGTATTTT	CASSSTTSRRNTQYF
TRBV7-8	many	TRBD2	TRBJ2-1	TGTGCCAGCAGACCCCTCGTCGCGCGGGAGGTCGTATACAATGAGCAGTTCTTC	CASRPLVAREVVYNEQFF
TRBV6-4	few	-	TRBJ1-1	TGTGCCAGCAGCTATTCTCACAGGGCAAAAACTGAAGCTTTCTTT	CASSYSHRAKTEAFF
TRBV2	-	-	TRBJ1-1	TGTGCCAGCAGCCCGCAGGGCGGGAGGACTGAAGCTTTCTTT	CASSPQGGRTEAFF
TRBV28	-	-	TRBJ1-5	TGTGCCAGCCGGGACACTTATAGCAATCAGCCCCAGCATTTT	CASRDTYSNQPQHF
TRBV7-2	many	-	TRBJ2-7	TGTGCCAGCAGCCCCGCCACGGGACATACCTACGAGCAGTACTTC	CASSPATGHTYEQYF
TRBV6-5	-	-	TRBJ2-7	TGTGCCAGCAGGGGGGTGGACGCCGTTTGGTACGAGCAGTACTTC	CASRGVDAVWYEQYF
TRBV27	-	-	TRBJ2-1	TGTGCCAGCAGTACCCCGGACACGAAGGCCTACAATGAGCAGTTCTTC	CASSTPDTKAYNEQFF
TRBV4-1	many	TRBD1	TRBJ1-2	TGCGCCAGCAGCACTCGAATCCCGGGACAGGGGATAGCTAACTATGGCTACACCTTC	CASSTRIPGQGIANYGYTF
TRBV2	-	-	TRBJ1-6	TGTGCCAGTTCAAAGGAAGAGGGTTCACCCCTCCACTTT	CASSKEEGSPLHF
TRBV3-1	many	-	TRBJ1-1	TGTGCCAGCAGCCAAGTAGAGAACACTGAAGCTTTCTTT	CASSQVENTEAFF
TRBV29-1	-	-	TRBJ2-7	TGCAGCGTTGAAACAGGGTGGGAAGAATCCTACGAGCAGTACTTC	CSVETGWEESYEQYF
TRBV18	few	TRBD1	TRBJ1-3	TGTGCCAGCTCAACGACAGGGTACGGAAACACCATATATTTT	CASSTTGYGNTIYF
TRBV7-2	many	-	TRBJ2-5	TGTGCCAGCAGCTCGAGGGGGGGACAGACCCAGTACTTC	CASSSRGGQTQYF
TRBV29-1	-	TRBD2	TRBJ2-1	TGCAGCGTTCTCGAACTAGCGGGGTCAAACAATGACCAGTTCTTC	CSVLELAGSNNDQFF
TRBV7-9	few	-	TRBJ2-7	TGTGCCAGCAGCCCCCGGGACTCCACCTACGAGCAGTACTTC	CASSPRDSTYEQYF
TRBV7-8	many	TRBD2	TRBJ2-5	TGTGCCAGCAGCGCCACTAGCGGGGGCCGGGGGACCCAGTACTTC	CASSATSGGRGTQYF
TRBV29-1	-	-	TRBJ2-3	TGCAGCGTCAAGGGATACTACACAGATACGCAGTATTTT	CSVKGYYTDTQYF
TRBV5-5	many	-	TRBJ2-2	TGTGCCAGCAGCTTTCCCGCCCCTGGGGACAACACCGGGGAGCTGTTTTTT	CASSFPAPGDNTGELFF
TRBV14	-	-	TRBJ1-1	TGTGCCAGCAGCCAAGACGTGGGGGCAGTGAACACTGAAGCTTTCTTT	CASSQDVGAVNTEAFF
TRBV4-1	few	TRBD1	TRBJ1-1	TGCGCCAGCAGCCAAGAGTCGGGACAGGGGTTTCCTGAAGCTTTCTTT	CASSQESGQGFPEAFF
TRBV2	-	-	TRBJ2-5	TGTGCCAGCAGTGAGGGCAGGGGAGTGGGGACCCAGTACTTC	CASSEGRGVGTQYF
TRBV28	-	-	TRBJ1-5	TGTGCCAGCAGTTTATGGGGGGGCAATCAGCCCCAGCATTTT	CASSLWGGNQPQHF
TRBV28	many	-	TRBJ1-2	TGTGCCACCCGGCCGGGAACTACTGGCTACACCTTC	CATRPGTTGYTF
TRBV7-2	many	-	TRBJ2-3	TGTGCCAGCAGCTTAAGCCCGGGAACAGATACGCAGTATTTT	CASSLSPGTDTQYF
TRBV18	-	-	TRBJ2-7	TGTGCCAGCTCCCCCGACAGGATAACCTACGAGCAGTACTTC	CASSPDRITYEQYF
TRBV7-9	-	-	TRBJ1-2	TGTGCCAGCAGCTTAGCGGGGGCGGGTCCGGGCGGCTACACCTTC	CASSLAGAGPGGYTF
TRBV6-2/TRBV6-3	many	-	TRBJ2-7	TGTGCCAGCAGAAGGACAGTTATCCATGGAGCCTACGAGCAGTACTTC	CASRRTVIHGAYEQYF
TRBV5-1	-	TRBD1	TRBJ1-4	TGCGCCAGCAGCTCGGGGACAGGAAGAGCGGCTAATGAAAAACTGTTTTTT	CASSSGTGRAANEKLFF
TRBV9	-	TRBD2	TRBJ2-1	TGTGCCAGCACCGGCGTGACTAGCGGCAATGAGCAGTTCTTC	CASTGVTSGNEQFF
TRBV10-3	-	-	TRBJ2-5	TGTGCCATCAGTGAGATCCCAGGGCCCCAGTACTTC	CAISEIPGPQYF
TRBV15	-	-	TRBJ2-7	TGTGCCACCAGCAGGCGGGCCCCAGGGTCCAACGAGCAGTACTTC	CATSRRAPGSNEQYF
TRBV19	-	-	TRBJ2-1	TGTGCCAGTAGTAGCCTACAGGGGGGGAGCAATGAGCAGTTCTTC	CASSSLQGGSNEQFF
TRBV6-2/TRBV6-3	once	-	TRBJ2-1	TGTGCCAGCAGCGATCTCTTGGAGCAGTTCTTC	CASSDLLEQFF